This TCR beta chain is from a study of T cell clones after liver transplantation. Overall study context: Post-transplant blood was tracked for graft-donor-reactive T cell clones identified in a pre-transplant mixed lymphocyte reaction.

The CDR3 contains 13 residues. Between the trimmed V and J ends, which lost 8 bases and 4 bases, there was a span of 11 bases. The germline V gene encodes CDR1 MNHEY and CDR2 SMNVEV (reference sequence). Assay: immunoSEQ multiplex PCR; the TCRdb copy retains only in-frame clones and omits some. The sample records 51,000 or so clones, about nine tenths being singletons. Sequenced here: CD8+ T cells from blood, sampled 12 months after liver transplant. The receptor was derived from a human patient who received a liver transplant. Some T cells may be provided by the graft donor. This chain uses TRBV27 with TRBJ2-2; D possibly corresponds to TRBD1 (6 bases). The CDR3, as DNA: TGTGCCAGCGGACAGCCCGGCACCGGGGAGCTGTTTTTT. Translating gives CASGQPGTGELFF.